The rows below give T cell receptor beta chains drawn from one sample of a study of T cell repertoires in cytomegalovirus infection. MiXCR was run by TCRdb on the reads, yielding one entry per CDR3 protein. Of around 360,000 distinct CDR3 sequences in the sample, roughly 34% were seen once. Their antigens are not known. The sequencing here drew on cultured PBMCs, taken from culture after CMV antigen stimulation. The receptors were gathered from a human donor in good health (CMV status not recorded). Some clones in this sample may be carry-over from other donors' samples. Each CDR3 is given with its conserved first and last residue. The D gene is left open where the match is weak. Expanded clones get a size class; other rows say once, few or many, or leave the size out.

V gene	J gene	D gene	clone size	CDR3 protein	CDR3 DNA
TRBV6-2/TRBV6-3	TRBJ2-5	-	few	CASSPLGGSETQYF	TGTGCCAGCAGTCCACTAGGAGGAAGCGAGACCCAGTACTTC
TRBV6-2/TRBV6-3	TRBJ1-1	TRBD1	-	CASSYLLDRDTEAFF	TGTGCCAGCAGTTACCTACTTGACAGGGACACTGAAGCTTTCTTT
TRBV7-2	TRBJ1-4	-	-	CASSPRQIATNEKLFF	TGTGCCAGCAGCCCCCGACAGATTGCAACTAATGAAAAACTGTTTTTT
TRBV7-2	TRBJ1-4	TRBD1	-	CASSLHRGINEKLFF	TGTGCCAGCAGCTTACACAGGGGCATTAATGAAAAACTGTTTTTT
TRBV6-2/TRBV6-3	TRBJ2-1	-	-	CANRDPSGEQFF	TGTGCCAACCGAGATCCCTCGGGTGAGCAGTTCTTC
TRBV7-2	TRBJ2-7	TRBD2	-	CASSIRNTGLAGGTPYEQYF	TGTGCCAGCAGCATACGTAATACCGGACTAGCGGGAGGTACCCCCTACGAGCAGTACTTC
TRBV19	TRBJ2-4	TRBD1	few	CASRPGQGAIQYF	TGTGCCAGCCGACCGGGACAGGGTGCCATTCAGTACTTC
TRBV7-2	TRBJ1-6	-	many	CASSLIRGYNSPLHF	TGTGCCAGCAGCTTAATTAGGGGTTATAATTCACCCCTCCACTTT
TRBV7-2	TRBJ2-1	TRBD2	many	CASSPRLAGVEQFF	TGTGCCAGCAGCCCCCGACTAGCGGGAGTTGAGCAGTTCTTC
TRBV27	TRBJ2-2	-	-	CASSLLSANTGELFF	TGTGCCAGCAGTTTACTGAGTGCGAACACCGGGGAGCTGTTTTTT
TRBV27	TRBJ1-1	-	-	CASRTNAGSDAFF	TGTGCCAGCAGGACAAATGCGGGGTCCGACGCTTTCTTT
TRBV12-5	TRBJ2-3	TRBD2	few	CASGPAGAGGPTDTQYF	TGTGCTAGTGGTCCCGCGGGGGCGGGAGGGCCGACAGATACGCAGTATTTT
TRBV5-4	TRBJ2-7	-	-	CASSFGGFDYEQYF	TGTGCCAGCAGCTTTGGCGGGTTTGACTACGAGCAGTACTTC
TRBV11-2	TRBJ2-7	TRBD2	few	CASRLEAGGINEQYF	TGTGCCAGCAGACTAGAAGCGGGAGGGATAAACGAGCAGTACTTC
TRBV14	TRBJ2-1	-	-	CASSPGTAPNEQFF	TGTGCCAGCAGCCCCGGCACAGCCCCAAATGAGCAGTTCTTC
TRBV28	TRBJ2-5	-	few	CASRGGALQVETQYF	TGTGCCAGCAGGGGGGGGGCCCTCCAGGTCGAGACCCAGTACTTC
TRBV4-3	TRBJ1-2	-	-	CASSQVPGSNYGYTF	TGCGCCAGCAGCCAAGTACCGGGGTCCAACTATGGCTACACCTTC
TRBV6-2/TRBV6-3	TRBJ2-6	TRBD1	few	CASSYDRARGANVLTF	TGTGCCAGCAGTTACGACAGGGCGCGTGGGGCCAACGTCCTGACTTTC
TRBV6-2/TRBV6-3	TRBJ1-6	-	-	CASSYADTPLHF	TGTGCCAGCAGTTACGCTGATACACCCCTCCACTTT
TRBV20-1	TRBJ2-3	-	-	CSARVYTGPRSGDTQYF	TGCAGTGCTAGGGTATACACCGGGCCTCGAAGCGGAGATACGCAGTATTTT
TRBV7-2	TRBJ2-1	TRBD2	few	CASSIAGNYNEQFF	TGTGCCAGCAGCATAGCGGGAAATTACAATGAGCAGTTCTTC
TRBV19	TRBJ1-3	-	-	CASTLGGGSGNTIYF	TGTGCCAGTACCCTCGGAGGGGGCTCTGGAAACACCATATATTTT
TRBV7-2	TRBJ2-7	-	many	CASSLNRAYEQYF	TGTGCCAGCAGCTTAAACAGGGCCTACGAGCAGTACTTC
TRBV7-9	TRBJ1-1	-	few	CASSLVGGWEAFF	TGTGCCAGCAGCTTAGTGGGTGGATGGGAAGCTTTCTTT
TRBV7-2	TRBJ1-5	-	once	CASSSRPSNQPQLF	TGTGCCAGCAGCTCCAGACCGAGCAATCAGCCCCAGCTTTTT
TRBV12-3/TRBV12-4	TRBJ2-3	TRBD2	few	CASSPTSGIPDTQYF	TGTGCCAGCAGTCCGACTAGCGGGATCCCAGATACGCAGTATTTT
TRBV7-3	TRBJ2-3	-	medium-sized	CASSLSGLDTQYF	TGTGCCAGCAGCTTAAGCGGCCTAGATACGCAGTATTTT